This T cell receptor beta chain comes out of a study of neurological immune-mediated disorders. CDR3 length equals 13 residues. V was clipped by 5 bases and J by 8 bases, with 10 bases between them. Germline values: CDR1 MDHEN, CDR2 SYDVKM. TCRdb used MiXCR to reprocess the 5' RACE reads, holding one entry per CDR3 protein. Of around 40,000 distinct CDR3 sequences listed, approximately 11% are singletons. This clonotype was counted many times. Its antigen is not known. Healthy controls comprised blood bank volunteers in Maryland, USA. The unsorted libraries originated from 2 million PBMCs kept at -80 C. Study observations and caveats: None of the CDR3 amino acid sequences of expanded clones recurred across subjects, suggesting private repertoires in all groups.

The source material was PBMCs. The genes are TRBV28 and TRBJ1-6, with D unresolved. This clonotype was sampled from a female donor in good health. CDR3 nucleotides: TGTGCCAGCAGTCCACGACCCGATTCACCCCTCCACTTT. It specifies CASSPRPDSPLHF.